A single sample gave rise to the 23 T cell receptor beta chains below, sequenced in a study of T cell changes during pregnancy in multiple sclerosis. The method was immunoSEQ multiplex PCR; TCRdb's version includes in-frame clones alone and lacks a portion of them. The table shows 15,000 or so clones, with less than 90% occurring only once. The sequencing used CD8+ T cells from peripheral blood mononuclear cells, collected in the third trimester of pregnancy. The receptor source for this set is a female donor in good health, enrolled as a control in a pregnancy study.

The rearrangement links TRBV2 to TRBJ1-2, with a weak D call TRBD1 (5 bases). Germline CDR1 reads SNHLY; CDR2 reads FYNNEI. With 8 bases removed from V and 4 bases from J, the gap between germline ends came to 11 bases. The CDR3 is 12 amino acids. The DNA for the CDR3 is TGTGCCAGCCCAGGGATTTCCTATGGCTACACCTTC. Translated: CASPGISYGYTF.

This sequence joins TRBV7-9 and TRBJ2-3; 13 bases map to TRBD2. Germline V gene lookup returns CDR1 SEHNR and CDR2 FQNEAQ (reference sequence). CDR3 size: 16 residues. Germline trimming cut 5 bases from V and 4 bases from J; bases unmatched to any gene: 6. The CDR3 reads CASSTRLAGGSDTQYF. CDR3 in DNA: TGTGCCAGCAGCACAAGACTAGCGGGAGGTTCAGATACGCAGTATTTT. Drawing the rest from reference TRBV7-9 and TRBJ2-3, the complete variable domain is DTGVSQNPRHKITKRGQNVTFRCDPISEHNRLYWYRQTLGQGPEFLTYFQNEAQLEKSRLLSDRFSAERPKGSFSTLEIQRTEQGDSAMYLCASSTRLAGGSDTQYFGPGTRLTVL.

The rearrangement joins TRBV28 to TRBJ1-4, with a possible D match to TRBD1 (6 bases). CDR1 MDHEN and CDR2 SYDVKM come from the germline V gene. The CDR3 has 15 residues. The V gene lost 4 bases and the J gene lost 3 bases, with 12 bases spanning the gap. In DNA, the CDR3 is TGTGCCAGCAGTTCCTATTCAGGGGCTAATGAAAAACTGTTTTTT. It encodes CASSSYSGANEKLFF. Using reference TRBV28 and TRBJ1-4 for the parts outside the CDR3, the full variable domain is DVKVTQSSRYLVKRTGEKVFLECVQDMDHENMFWYRQDPGLGLRLIYFSYDVKMKEKGDIPEGYSVSREKKERFSLILESASTNQTSMYLCASSSYSGANEKLFFGSGTQLSVL.

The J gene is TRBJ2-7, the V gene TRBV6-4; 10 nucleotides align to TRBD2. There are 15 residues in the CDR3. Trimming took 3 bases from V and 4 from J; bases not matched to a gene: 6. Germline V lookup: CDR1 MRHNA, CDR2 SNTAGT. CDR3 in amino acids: CASSEQAGGSYEQYF. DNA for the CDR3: TGTGCCAGCAGTGAACAAGCGGGAGGGAGTTACGAGCAGTACTTC.

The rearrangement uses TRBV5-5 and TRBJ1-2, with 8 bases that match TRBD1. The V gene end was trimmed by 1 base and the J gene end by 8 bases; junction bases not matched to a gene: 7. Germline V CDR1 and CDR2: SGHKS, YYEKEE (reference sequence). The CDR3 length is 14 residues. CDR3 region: CASSLSQGAQGYTF. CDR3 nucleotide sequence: TGTGCCAGCAGCTTGTCCCAGGGGGCGCAGGGCTACACCTTC.

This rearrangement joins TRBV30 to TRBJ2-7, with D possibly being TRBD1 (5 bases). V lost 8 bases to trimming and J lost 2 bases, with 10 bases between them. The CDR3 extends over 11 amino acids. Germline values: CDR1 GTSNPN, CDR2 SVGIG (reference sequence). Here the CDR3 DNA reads TGTGCCCTGGGGCTTCCCTACGAGCAGTACTTC. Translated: CALGLPYEQYF.

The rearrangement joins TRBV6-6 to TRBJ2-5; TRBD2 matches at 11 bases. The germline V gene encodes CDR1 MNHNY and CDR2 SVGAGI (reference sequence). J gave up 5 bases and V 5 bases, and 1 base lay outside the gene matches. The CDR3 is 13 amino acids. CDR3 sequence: CASSRLAGETQYF. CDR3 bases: TGTGCCAGCAGTCGACTAGCGGGGGAGACCCAGTACTTC.

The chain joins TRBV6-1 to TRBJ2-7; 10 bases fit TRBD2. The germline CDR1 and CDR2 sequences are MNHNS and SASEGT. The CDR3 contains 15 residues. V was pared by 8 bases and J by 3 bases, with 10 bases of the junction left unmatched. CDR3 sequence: CASARGTSGNYEQYF. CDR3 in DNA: TGTGCCAGCGCCCGAGGAACTAGCGGGAACTACGAGCAGTACTTC.

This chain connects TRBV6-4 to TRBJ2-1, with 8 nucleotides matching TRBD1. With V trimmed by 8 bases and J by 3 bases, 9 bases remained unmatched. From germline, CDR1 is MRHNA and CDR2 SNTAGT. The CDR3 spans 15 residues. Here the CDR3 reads CASPAGGRVYNEQFF. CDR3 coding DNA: TGTGCCAGCCCGGCAGGGGGCAGGGTCTACAATGAGCAGTTCTTC.

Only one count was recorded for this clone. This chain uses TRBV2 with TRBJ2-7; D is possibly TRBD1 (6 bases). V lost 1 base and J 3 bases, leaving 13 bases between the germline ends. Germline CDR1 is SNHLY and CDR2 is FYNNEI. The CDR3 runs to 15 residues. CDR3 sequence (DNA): TGTGCCAGCAGTGAAGTTTTCCAGGGGAACTACGAGCAGTACTTC. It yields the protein CASSEVFQGNYEQYF.

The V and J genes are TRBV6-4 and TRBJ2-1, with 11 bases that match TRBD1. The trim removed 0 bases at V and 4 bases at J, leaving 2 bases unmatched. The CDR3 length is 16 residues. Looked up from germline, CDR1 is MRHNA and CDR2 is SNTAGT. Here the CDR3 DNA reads TGTGCCAGCAGTGACTCGGGACAGGGGGATTACAATGAGCAGTTCTTC. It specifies CASSDSGQGDYNEQFF.

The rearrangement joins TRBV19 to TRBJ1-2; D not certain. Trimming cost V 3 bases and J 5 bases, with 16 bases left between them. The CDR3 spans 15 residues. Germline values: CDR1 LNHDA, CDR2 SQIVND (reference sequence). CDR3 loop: CASSMAPGSPYGYTF. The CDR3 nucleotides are TGTGCCAGTAGTATGGCCCCCGGGAGCCCTTATGGCTACACCTTC.

In DNA form, the CDR3 reads TGCGCCAGCAGCCAGGTGCTAGCGGGGGTGAGAGATACGCAGTATTTT. Residues: CASSQVLAGVRDTQYF. The chain links TRBV4-3 to TRBJ2-3; 10 bases agree with TRBD2. The CDR3 totals 16 residues. Unmatched junction bases numbered 8, after V lost 3 bases and J lost 5 bases. Per germline, CDR1 LGHNA and CDR2 YSLEER.

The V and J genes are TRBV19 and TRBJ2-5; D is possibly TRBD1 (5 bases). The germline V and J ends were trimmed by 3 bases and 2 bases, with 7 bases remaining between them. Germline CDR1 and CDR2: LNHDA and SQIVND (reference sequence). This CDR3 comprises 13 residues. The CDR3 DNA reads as TGTGCCAGTAGTATGAACAGGCAAGAGACCCAGTACTTC. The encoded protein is CASSMNRQETQYF.

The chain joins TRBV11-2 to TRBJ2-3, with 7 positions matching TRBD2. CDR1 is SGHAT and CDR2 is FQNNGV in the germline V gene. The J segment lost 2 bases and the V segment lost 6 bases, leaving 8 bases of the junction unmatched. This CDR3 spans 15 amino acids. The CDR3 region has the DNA TGTGCCAGCAGAAAAAGCGGGGAGCTCACAGATACGCAGTATTTT. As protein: CASRKSGELTDTQYF.

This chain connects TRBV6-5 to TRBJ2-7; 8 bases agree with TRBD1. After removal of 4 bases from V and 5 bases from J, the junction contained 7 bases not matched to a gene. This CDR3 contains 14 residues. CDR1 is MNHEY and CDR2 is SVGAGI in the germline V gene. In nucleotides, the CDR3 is TGTGCCAGCAGTTCAGGACAGGGAGGTCACGAGCAGTACTTC. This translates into CASSSGQGGHEQYF.

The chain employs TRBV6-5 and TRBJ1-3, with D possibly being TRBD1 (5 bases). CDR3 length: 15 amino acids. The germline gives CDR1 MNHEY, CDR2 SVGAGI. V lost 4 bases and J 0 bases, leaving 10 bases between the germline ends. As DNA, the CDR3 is TGTGCCAGCAGTTCCGACAGCAACTCTGGAAACACCATATATTTT. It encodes CASSSDSNSGNTIYF.

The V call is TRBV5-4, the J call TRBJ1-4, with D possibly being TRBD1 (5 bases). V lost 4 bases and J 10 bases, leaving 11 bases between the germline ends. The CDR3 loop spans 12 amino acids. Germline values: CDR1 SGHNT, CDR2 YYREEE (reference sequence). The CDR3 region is CASSQGDGKLFF. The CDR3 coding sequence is TGTGCCAGCAGCCAAGGGGATGGAAAACTGTTTTTT.

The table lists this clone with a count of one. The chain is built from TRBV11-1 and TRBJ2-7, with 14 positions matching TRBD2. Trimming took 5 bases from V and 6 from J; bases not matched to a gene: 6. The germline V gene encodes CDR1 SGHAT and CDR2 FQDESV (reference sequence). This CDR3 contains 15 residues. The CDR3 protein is CASSRTSGRIGEQYF. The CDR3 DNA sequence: TGTGCCAGCAGCAGGACTAGCGGGAGGATAGGCGAGCAGTACTTC.

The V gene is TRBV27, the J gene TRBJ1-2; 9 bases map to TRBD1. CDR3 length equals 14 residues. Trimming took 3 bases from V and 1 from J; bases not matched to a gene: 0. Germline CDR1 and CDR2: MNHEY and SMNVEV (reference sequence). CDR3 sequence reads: CASSLTGGNYGYTF. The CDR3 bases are TGTGCCAGCAGTTTGACAGGGGGTAACTATGGCTACACCTTC.

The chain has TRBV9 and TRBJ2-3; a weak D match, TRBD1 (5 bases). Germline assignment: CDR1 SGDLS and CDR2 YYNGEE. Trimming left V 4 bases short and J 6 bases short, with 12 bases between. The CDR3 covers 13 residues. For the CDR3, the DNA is TGTGCCAGCAGCCCCAGGACATCCGATACGCAGTATTTT. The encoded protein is CASSPRTSDTQYF.

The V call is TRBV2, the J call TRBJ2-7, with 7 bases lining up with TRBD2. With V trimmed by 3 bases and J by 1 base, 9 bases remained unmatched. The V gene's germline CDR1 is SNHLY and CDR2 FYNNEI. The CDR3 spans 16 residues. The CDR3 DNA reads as TGTGCCAGCAGTGATGGGACGGGAGGCCCTTCCTACGAGCAGTACTTC. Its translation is CASSDGTGGPSYEQYF.

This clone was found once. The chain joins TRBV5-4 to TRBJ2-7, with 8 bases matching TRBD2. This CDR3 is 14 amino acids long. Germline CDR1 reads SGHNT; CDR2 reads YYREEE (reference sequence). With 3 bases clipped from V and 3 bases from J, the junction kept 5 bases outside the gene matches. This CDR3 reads CASSSGGRLYEQYF. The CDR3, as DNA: TGTGCCAGCAGCTCGGGGGGGAGGCTCTACGAGCAGTACTTC. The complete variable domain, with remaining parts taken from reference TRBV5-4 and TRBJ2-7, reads ETGVTQSPTHLIKTRGQQVTLRCSSQSGHNTVSWYQQALGQGPQFIFQYYREEENGRGNFPPRFSGLQFPNYSSELNVNALELDDSALYLCASSSGGRLYEQYFGPGTRLTVT.